This T cell receptor beta chain comes out of a study of T-cell reconstitution after alpha-beta-depleted transplantation in children. Germline CDR1 DFQATT, CDR2 SNEGSKA (reference sequence). Unmatched junction bases numbered 9, after V lost 0 bases and J lost 4 bases. The CDR3 runs 18 residues. Unique molecular identifiers were used to barcode this TCRbeta library. One entry per CDR3 protein results from TCRdb running MiXCR on the PCR reads. This table holds some 130,000 distinct CDR3 sequences, more than 9.5% found once. The chain joins TRBV20-1 to TRBJ2-5; 15 nucleotides agree with TRBD2. The sequencing here drew on PBMCs, mostly from graft donor cells, taken 180 days after TCRalphabeta/CD19-depleted stem cell transplant. This clonotype was sampled from a girl less than two years old who had a stem cell transplant for combined immunodeficiency, so the T cells may come from the graft donor. The CDR3 region is CSARDRGTSGRQAETQYF. CDR3 in DNA: TGCAGTGCTAGAGATCGGGGGACTAGCGGGAGGCAGGCAGAGACCCAGTACTTC.